These T cell receptor beta chains were read from a single sample in a study of T cells in Graves' hyperthyroidism and ophthalmopathy. TCRdb reanalysed the multiplex PCR reads using MiXCR and keeps one entry per CDR3 protein. The top ten clones hold over 8.5% of a sample with hundreds of thousands of distinct CDR3 sequences, around 14% of them seen once. The sequencing sample was made of blood. The receptor source for this set is a young woman with Graves' hyperthyroidism. Each CDR3 is given with its conserved first and last residue. Fields, in order: D gene, V gene, clone size, J gene, CDR3 DNA, CDR3 protein. The D gene is left open where the match is weak. The size of a clone is reported for some rows only, either as once, few or many, or as a class for expanded clones.

D gene: TRBD1; V gene: TRBV20-1; clone size: many; J gene: TRBJ1-2; CDR3 DNA: TGCAGTGCTAGACGGGACAGGGTGGTTCAAAGTGGCTACACCTTC; CDR3 protein: CSARRDRVVQSGYTF
D gene: .; V gene: TRBV2; clone size: few; J gene: TRBJ2-1; CDR3 DNA: TGTGCCAGCAGTGATCCCCGCAGGAGATCGCAGTTCTTC; CDR3 protein: CASSDPRRRSQFF
D gene: .; V gene: TRBV29-1; clone size: many; J gene: TRBJ1-3; CDR3 DNA: TGCAGCGCCGCAGAAGCTGGAAACACCATATATTTT; CDR3 protein: CSAAEAGNTIYF
D gene: TRBD1; V gene: TRBV4-1; clone size: many; J gene: TRBJ1-1; CDR3 DNA: TGCGCCAGCAGCCGGGGACAGGGGGTAGTCACTGAAGCTTTCTTT; CDR3 protein: CASSRGQGVVTEAFF
D gene: .; V gene: TRBV19; clone size: .; J gene: TRBJ1-3; CDR3 DNA: TGTGCCAGTAGTATTAAGATGGGGGCCTCTGGAAACACCATATATTTT; CDR3 protein: CASSIKMGASGNTIYF
D gene: .; V gene: TRBV11-2; clone size: few; J gene: TRBJ1-6; CDR3 DNA: TGTGCCAGCAGCTTAGCAGTCAGCTTCTCCTATAATTCACCCCTCCACTTT; CDR3 protein: CASSLAVSFSYNSPLHF
D gene: TRBD2; V gene: TRBV12-5; clone size: few; J gene: TRBJ2-2; CDR3 DNA: TGTGCTAGTGGTTTGGTTAGCCCGCTAGCGGGAGTAGGCACCGGGGAGCTGTTTTTT; CDR3 protein: CASGLVSPLAGVGTGELFF
D gene: .; V gene: TRBV24-1; clone size: few; J gene: TRBJ2-7; CDR3 DNA: TGTGCCACCAGTGATTTTTACGAGCAGTACTTC; CDR3 protein: CATSDFYEQYF
D gene: .; V gene: TRBV5-6; clone size: .; J gene: TRBJ2-7; CDR3 DNA: TGTGCCAGCAGCCCAAGGAGTAGCGGATCCTACGAGCAGTACTTC; CDR3 protein: CASSPRSSGSYEQYF
D gene: .; V gene: TRBV18; clone size: many; J gene: TRBJ2-7; CDR3 DNA: TGTGCCAGCTCACTACTCGGGGGCGAGCAGTACTTC; CDR3 protein: CASSLLGGEQYF
D gene: TRBD2; V gene: TRBV5-1; clone size: few; J gene: TRBJ2-2; CDR3 DNA: TGCGCCAGCAGCTTGGTACTAGCGGGAGCCGGGGAGCTGTTTTTT; CDR3 protein: CASSLVLAGAGELFF
D gene: .; V gene: TRBV7-8; clone size: many; J gene: TRBJ2-1; CDR3 DNA: TGTGCCAGCAGTGAGAGCTCCTACAATGAGCAGTTCTTC; CDR3 protein: CASSESSYNEQFF
D gene: .; V gene: TRBV3-1; clone size: many; J gene: TRBJ2-7; CDR3 DNA: TGTGCCAGCAGCCAAGAAGGGGCCTACGAGCAGTACTTC; CDR3 protein: CASSQEGAYEQYF
D gene: .; V gene: TRBV5-1; clone size: few; J gene: TRBJ1-4; CDR3 DNA: TGCGCCAGCAGCTCCAGGGAGAGTAATGAAAAACTGTTTTTT; CDR3 protein: CASSSRESNEKLFF
D gene: .; V gene: TRBV12-3/TRBV12-4; clone size: many; J gene: TRBJ1-4; CDR3 DNA: TGTGCCAGCAGGCCGACAGGAAAGCGTGAAAAACTGTTTTTT; CDR3 protein: CASRPTGKREKLFF
D gene: .; V gene: TRBV28; clone size: many; J gene: TRBJ2-2; CDR3 DNA: TGTGCCAGCAGTGGGAGGCATGGCGGGGAGCTGTTTTTT; CDR3 protein: CASSGRHGGELFF
D gene: .; V gene: TRBV5-1; clone size: .; J gene: TRBJ2-7; CDR3 DNA: TGCGCCAGCAGCTTGGGGACAGATATTTACGAGCAGTACTTC; CDR3 protein: CASSLGTDIYEQYF
D gene: .; V gene: TRBV16; clone size: few; J gene: TRBJ1-2; CDR3 DNA: TGTGCCAGCAGCCAATCGGGGGTCGGTCCCCATGGCTACACCTTC; CDR3 protein: CASSQSGVGPHGYTF
D gene: .; V gene: TRBV10-3; clone size: few; J gene: TRBJ1-3; CDR3 DNA: TGTGCCATCAGTGAGTACGCTTCTGGAAACACCATATATTTT; CDR3 protein: CAISEYASGNTIYF
D gene: TRBD2; V gene: TRBV29-1; clone size: many; J gene: TRBJ2-5; CDR3 DNA: TGCAGCGTAAACCACGGGGTAGCGGGAGAGGGGACCCAGTACTTC; CDR3 protein: CSVNHGVAGEGTQYF
D gene: TRBD1; V gene: TRBV2; clone size: many; J gene: TRBJ1-4; CDR3 DNA: TGTGCCAGCAGTGAACCAGGGGGCAGCGGCGTGAAACTGTTTTTT; CDR3 protein: CASSEPGGSGVKLFF
D gene: TRBD2; V gene: TRBV27; clone size: many; J gene: TRBJ2-5; CDR3 DNA: TGTGCCAGCAGTTCCCAATCCCGGCTAGCGGTTGGGGAGACCCAGTACTTC; CDR3 protein: CASSSQSRLAVGETQYF
D gene: .; V gene: TRBV7-9; clone size: .; J gene: TRBJ2-5; CDR3 DNA: TGTGCCAGCAGCTTACAGGGGAGGTTTCAAGAGACCCAGTACTTC; CDR3 protein: CASSLQGRFQETQYF
D gene: TRBD2; V gene: TRBV5-6; clone size: many; J gene: TRBJ2-7; CDR3 DNA: TGTGCCAGCAGCTTTCTTGGCGGGAGCTCCTACGAGCAGTACTTC; CDR3 protein: CASSFLGGSSYEQYF
D gene: TRBD2; V gene: TRBV10-1; clone size: many; J gene: TRBJ2-1; CDR3 DNA: TGCGCCAGCAGTGAGGCGGGGGCCTACAATGAGCAGTTCTTC; CDR3 protein: CASSEAGAYNEQFF
D gene: .; V gene: TRBV28; clone size: many; J gene: TRBJ1-5; CDR3 DNA: TGTGCCAGCAGTTTAGCAGGCAGGGCTGGCAATCAGCCCCAGCATTTT; CDR3 protein: CASSLAGRAGNQPQHF
D gene: .; V gene: TRBV20-1; clone size: .; J gene: TRBJ2-1; CDR3 DNA: TGCAGTGCTTACGGGGCCATCTCTGCCAGGGGTGAGCAGTTCTTC; CDR3 protein: CSAYGAISARGEQFF
D gene: TRBD1; V gene: TRBV27; clone size: .; J gene: TRBJ1-1; CDR3 DNA: TGTGCCAGCAGAGGGACAGGGGTAATGGACACTGAAGCTTTCTTT; CDR3 protein: CASRGTGVMDTEAFF
D gene: TRBD2; V gene: TRBV20-1; clone size: many; J gene: TRBJ2-3; CDR3 DNA: TGCAGTGCCTGGACTAGCGGGAGATCAGATACGCAGTATTTT; CDR3 protein: CSAWTSGRSDTQYF
D gene: .; V gene: TRBV2; clone size: many; J gene: TRBJ1-5; CDR3 DNA: TGTGCCAGCAACATGCAGGGGATTTATCAGCCCCAGCATTTT; CDR3 protein: CASNMQGIYQPQHF
D gene: TRBD2; V gene: TRBV7-2; clone size: many; J gene: TRBJ2-1; CDR3 DNA: TGTGCCAGCAGCGCATTGGGAGGGCGCAATGAGCAGTTCTTC; CDR3 protein: CASSALGGRNEQFF
D gene: TRBD1; V gene: TRBV4-3; clone size: .; J gene: TRBJ1-5; CDR3 DNA: TGCGCCAGCAGCCCACAGGGGAGACAGCCCCAGCATTTT; CDR3 protein: CASSPQGRQPQHF
D gene: TRBD1; V gene: TRBV5-5; clone size: many; J gene: TRBJ1-1; CDR3 DNA: TGTGCCAGCGTCCCGGGAACAGGGGGGACTGAAGCTTTCTTT; CDR3 protein: CASVPGTGGTEAFF
D gene: TRBD2; V gene: TRBV20-1; clone size: many; J gene: TRBJ2-1; CDR3 DNA: TGCAGTGCTAGGGATGTGAGGACTAGCTCCTACAATGAGCAGTTCTTC; CDR3 protein: CSARDVRTSSYNEQFF
D gene: TRBD1; V gene: TRBV5-1; clone size: many; J gene: TRBJ2-6; CDR3 DNA: TGCGCCAGCAGCCGGGACAGTGGGCTTAGCTCTGGGGCCAACGTCCTGACTTTC; CDR3 protein: CASSRDSGLSSGANVLTF
D gene: .; V gene: TRBV5-1; clone size: many; J gene: TRBJ1-2; CDR3 DNA: TGCGCCAGCACCGAAAGAGGGGGTAACTATGGCTACACCTTC; CDR3 protein: CASTERGGNYGYTF
D gene: TRBD1; V gene: TRBV6-2/TRBV6-3; clone size: many; J gene: TRBJ2-5; CDR3 DNA: TGTGCCAGCAGTTCGGACAGGGTAGAAATCGGGGAGACCCAGTACTTC; CDR3 protein: CASSSDRVEIGETQYF
D gene: TRBD2; V gene: TRBV11-3; clone size: many; J gene: TRBJ2-1; CDR3 DNA: TGTGCCAGCAGCCTGGGGGCTAGCGGGGGTCAGAATGAGCAGTTCTTC; CDR3 protein: CASSLGASGGQNEQFF
D gene: .; V gene: TRBV2; clone size: many; J gene: TRBJ1-1; CDR3 DNA: TGTGCCAGCAGGCCTAGGGGACAGAACACTGAAGCTTTCTTT; CDR3 protein: CASRPRGQNTEAFF
D gene: .; V gene: TRBV4-1; clone size: .; J gene: TRBJ2-7; CDR3 DNA: TGCGCCAGCAGCCAGATTGACGACAGCTACGAGCAGTACTTC; CDR3 protein: CASSQIDDSYEQYF
D gene: .; V gene: TRBV6-2/TRBV6-3; clone size: many; J gene: TRBJ2-7; CDR3 DNA: TGTGCCAGCAGTTACTCGAAAGGGGCGACCTACGAGCAGTACTTC; CDR3 protein: CASSYSKGATYEQYF